The entry that follows covers one TCR beta chain sequence. Its target is unknown. This CDR3 has 15 residues. V lost 4 bases, J lost 13 bases, and 14 bases stayed unmatched. CDR1 and CDR2 (germline): SGHRS, YFSETQ. Researchers reported that TCR beta cDNA libraries carried unique molecular identifiers. Input of about 0.85 to 10 million T cells yielded a few hundred thousand cDNA molecules. TCRdb reanalysed the PCR reads using MiXCR and keeps one entry per CDR3 protein. The table lists roughly 150,000 distinct CDR3 sequences, 35% to 40% of them singletons. These data belong to a study of post-analysis software for immune sequencing data. Study-wide background: Multiple sclerosis in the patients followed relapsing-remitting, secondary progressive and progressive-relapsing courses.

Overall study results and limits: Roughly five TRBV segments occurring more often in patients than controls included TRBV5-6, TRBV5-1 and TRBV20-1.

The TCR originated in a girl under 18 with multiple sclerosis. This specimen was blood, taken after autologous hematopoietic stem cell transplantation. This chain connects TRBV5-1 to TRBJ2-1; TRBD1 matches 10 bases. CDR3 residues: CASSLRTGGQETQFF. The CDR3 bases are TGCGCCAGCAGCCTAAGGACAGGGGGGCAAGAGACCCAGTTCTTC.